The next 17 T cell receptor beta chains were all read from a single sample in a study of blood T cell repertoires in COVID-19. TCRdb keeps only in-frame clones here, not all; method: immunoSEQ multiplex PCR. The sample holds 50,000 to 70,000 clones; around 88% are singletons and the top ten take about 4.9%. Sequencing was performed on peripheral blood. The receptor source for this set is a man in his 60s with acute or convalescent COVID-19.

This chain links TRBV6-5 with TRBJ2-7; D is ambiguous. Germline lookup yields CDR1 MNHEY and CDR2 SVGAGI. V was cut by 9 bases and J by 0 bases, with 15 bases left in between. The CDR3 length is 14 residues. CDR3 in amino acids: CASCRVSSSYEQYF. The CDR3 DNA is TGTGCCAGTTGTCGCGTATCTAGCTCCTACGAGCAGTACTTC.

J is TRBJ1-1 and V is TRBV21-1; the table assigns TRBD1, which was not confirmed against the DNA. TRBV21-1 is recorded as a pseudogene. The CDR3 length is 19 residues. CDR3 coding DNA: TGTGCCAGCAGGGTAGGAGATGATAAGACAGAACTCCTGGAAGTTGAAGCTTTCTTT. Amino acids: CASRVGDDKTELLEVEAFF.

This clone was observed a single time. The chain carries TRBV19 and TRBJ1-1; D is ambiguous. Germline-derived CDR1 and CDR2 are LNHDA and SQIVND (reference sequence). With 3 bases removed from V and 11 bases from J, the gap between germline ends came to 13 bases. The CDR3 length is 12 residues. DNA for the CDR3: TGTGCCAGTAGTATCAGAGGGCTGTCGGCTTTCTTT. Translating it yields CASSIRGLSAFF. The variable domain in full, with the rest retrieved from reference TRBV19 and TRBJ1-1, is DGGITQSPKYLFRKEGQNVTLSCEQNLNHDAMYWYRQDPGQGLRLIYYSQIVNDFQKGDIAEGYSVSREKKESFPLTVTSAQKNPTAFYLCASSIRGLSAFFGQGTRLTVV.

The chain carries TRBV2 and TRBJ2-2; D unclear. CDR1 is SNHLY, CDR2 FYNNEI, per germline. This CDR3 is 11 amino acids long. V lost 7 bases to trimming and J lost 6 bases, with 6 bases between them. CDR3 residues: CASTAAGELFF. CDR3 in DNA: TGTGCCAGCACGGCGGCCGGGGAGCTGTTTTTT.

This chain connects TRBV28 to TRBJ1-2; TRBD1 is a possible D gene (5 bases). The CDR3 runs to 14 residues. Trimming removed 3 bases at V and 5 bases at J, with 13 bases between. CDR1 is MDHEN, CDR2 SYDVKM, per germline. The CDR3 DNA reads TGTGCCAGCAGTTTTCGGCAGGGTGGGTATGGCTACACCTTC. Translated: CASSFRQGGYGYTF.

CDR3 DNA: TGTGCCAGCAGTTCCCTGGCTAGCGGGAGCGCGAATGAGCAGTTCTTC. Translation gives CASSSLASGSANEQFF. The gene calls are TRBV28 and TRBJ2-1; TRBD2 aligns across 10 bases. Germline V CDR1 and CDR2: MDHEN, SYDVKM. This CDR3 comprises 16 residues. V dropped 4 bases and J dropped 7; count of bases not matched to a gene: 10.

The rearrangement links TRBV5-6 to TRBJ1-2, with 8 nucleotides matching TRBD1. This CDR3 has 14 amino acids. V lost 2 bases and J lost 8; bases outside the gene matches: 8. In germline, CDR1 is SGHDT, CDR2 YYEEEE. The CDR3 loop reads CASSFGQGGTGYTF. CDR3 sequence (DNA): TGTGCCAGCAGCTTCGGACAGGGAGGGACGGGCTACACCTTC.

The rearrangement uses TRBV12-3 or TRBV12-4 and TRBJ1-1; tentatively, D is TRBD1 (5 bases). V was pared by 3 bases and J by 6 bases, with 8 bases between. The CDR3 has 12 residues. The CDR3 DNA sequence: TGTGCCAGCAGTTTCGGGGGATCTGAAGCTTTCTTT. It is translated as CASSFGGSEAFF.

This clone was observed a few times. The chain has TRBV27 and TRBJ2-7; D possibly corresponds to TRBD2 (5 bases). The CDR3 extends over 15 amino acids. In germline, CDR1 is MNHEY, CDR2 SMNVEV (reference sequence). V lost 6 bases, J lost 4 bases, and 19 bases lay in between. The DNA for the CDR3 is TGTGCCAGCAGCCCGAAGGTCCTGAGGACTTACGAGCAGTACTTC. Its protein is CASSPKVLRTYEQYF.

This clone has at least ten counts. The V call is TRBV5-1, the J call TRBJ1-3; 8 nucleotides match TRBD1. The CDR3 covers 15 residues. The junction had 5 bases not matched to a gene; V was cut back by 3 bases and J by 3 bases. CDR1 SGHRS and CDR2 YFSETQ come from the germline V gene. This chain's CDR3 is CASSSWTGIGNTIYF. The CDR3 nucleotides are TGCGCCAGCAGCTCGTGGACAGGGATTGGAAACACCATATATTTT.

V gene TRBV5-1 combines with J gene TRBJ1-5; 7 bases map to TRBD1. Germline lookup yields CDR1 SGHRS and CDR2 YFSETQ. This CDR3 has 14 amino acids. Trimming cost V 1 base and J 6 bases; bases outside gene matches: 4. CDR3 amino acids: CASSLTGVGQPQHF. Here the CDR3 DNA reads TGCGCCAGCAGCTTGACAGGGGTCGGTCAGCCCCAGCATTTT.

The rearrangement links TRBV18 to TRBJ1-1, with D possibly TRBD1 on 6 matching bases. Trimming took 1 base from V and 10 from J, leaving 19 bases between them. The CDR3 covers 15 residues. Germline V gene sequence: CDR1 KGHSH, CDR2 LQKENI. CDR3 bases: TGTGCCAGCTCACCACGACAGGAATCGCTCTGGGGAGCTTTCTTT. This gives the protein CASSPRQESLWGAFF.

This sequence joins TRBV7-9 and TRBJ1-2, with 7 bases fitting TRBD1. Germline CDR1 SEHNR, CDR2 FQNEAQ (reference sequence). Losses at the gene ends were 2 bases for V and 7 bases for J; bases not matched to a gene: 4. This CDR3 comprises 13 residues. The CDR3, as DNA: TGTGCCAGCAGCTTACTGACAGGGCCTGGCTACACCTTC. It codes for CASSLLTGPGYTF.

Written as DNA, the CDR3 is TGCGCCAGCAGCTTGCAATGGAGCTCTGGGGCCAACGTCCTGACTTTC. Protein product: CASSLQWSSGANVLTF. V is TRBV5-1 and J is TRBJ2-6; D is unresolved. The CDR3 is 16 amino acids. In germline, CDR1 is SGHRS, CDR2 YFSETQ. Trimming took 1 base from V and 0 from J, leaving 8 bases between them.

The chain has TRBV7-9 and TRBJ2-6; no clear D gene. V was pared by 3 bases and J by 0 bases, with 12 bases between. The germline V gene has CDR1 SEHNR and CDR2 FQNEAQ (reference sequence). This CDR3 is built from 17 residues. CDR3 in DNA: TGTGCCAGCAGCTTTGGGCAGGCAATCTCTGGGGCCAACGTCCTGACTTTC. It is translated as CASSFGQAISGANVLTF.

This sequence joins TRBV5-1 and TRBJ2-1; 10 nucleotides match TRBD1. This CDR3 has 16 residues. V lost 0 bases, J lost 5 bases, and 5 bases stayed unmatched. Germline V gives CDR1 SGHRS, CDR2 YFSETQ. The CDR3 nucleotides are TGCGCCAGCAGCTTGGCCCCCGGGACAGGGGACAATGAGCAGTTCTTC. Its protein product is CASSLAPGTGDNEQFF.

The chain uses TRBV5-1 and TRBJ2-2; the match to TRBD2 covers 7 bases. The ends lost 1 base at V and 4 bases at J; junction bases unmatched: 7. Germline CDR1 reads SGHRS; CDR2 reads YFSETQ. This CDR3 is built from 16 residues. CDR3 sequence reads: CASSLTASGITGELFF. CDR3 DNA sequence: TGCGCCAGCAGCTTGACGGCTAGCGGAATCACCGGGGAGCTGTTTTTT.